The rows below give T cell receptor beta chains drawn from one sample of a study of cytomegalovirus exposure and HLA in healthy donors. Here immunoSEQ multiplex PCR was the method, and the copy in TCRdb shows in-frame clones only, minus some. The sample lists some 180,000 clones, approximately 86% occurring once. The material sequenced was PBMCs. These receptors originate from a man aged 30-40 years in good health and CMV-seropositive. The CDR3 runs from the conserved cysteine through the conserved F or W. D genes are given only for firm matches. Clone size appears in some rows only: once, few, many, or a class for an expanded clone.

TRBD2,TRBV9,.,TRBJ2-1,TGTGCCAGCAGCGTAGCTGGCGGGAGGTCGTACAATGAGCAGTTCTTC,CASSVAGGRSYNEQFF
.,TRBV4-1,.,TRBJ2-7,TGCGCCAGCAGCCAAGATCTGGCCAACGAGCAGTACTTC,CASSQDLANEQYF
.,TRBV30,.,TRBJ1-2,TGTGCCTGGCGACAGGAAATAAACTATGGCTACACCTTC,CAWRQEINYGYTF
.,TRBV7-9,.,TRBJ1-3,TGTGCCAGCAGCGCACCAACGGGTAATCGACGAAACACCATATATTTT,CASSAPTGNRRNTIYF
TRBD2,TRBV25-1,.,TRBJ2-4,TGTGCCAGCAGTGAATTAGCGGGAGGAACCAAAAACATTCAGTACTTC,CASSELAGGTKNIQYF
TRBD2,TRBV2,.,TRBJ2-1,TGTGCCAGCAGTGAACCGAAGACTAGCGGGGGACCGACGGGAACGTTCTTC,CASSEPKTSGGPTGTFF
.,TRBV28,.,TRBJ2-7,TGTGCCAGCAGCGGCGCGGACAGGGACTATACCTACGAGCAGTACTTC,CASSGADRDYTYEQYF
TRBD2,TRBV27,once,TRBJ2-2,TGTGCCAGCAGCCAGAGCGGGATGGCACCCGGGGAGCTGTTTTTT,CASSQSGMAPGELFF
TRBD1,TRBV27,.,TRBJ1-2,TGTGCCAGCAGTTTAAGTAGACGACAGGGCTTCTATGGCTACACCTTC,CASSLSRRQGFYGYTF
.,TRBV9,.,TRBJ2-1,TGTGCCAGCAGCGACTTCCAGGGAGTAGGTGAGAATGAGCAGTTCTTC,CASSDFQGVGENEQFF
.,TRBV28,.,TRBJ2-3,TGTGCCAGCAGGTACCGTTTGGATACGCAGTATTTT,CASRYRLDTQYF
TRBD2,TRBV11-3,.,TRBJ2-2,TGTGCCAGCAGCCACGGGACTAGCAGGGAGCTGTTTTTT,CASSHGTSRELFF
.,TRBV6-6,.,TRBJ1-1,TGTGCCAGCAGCGGAATATCGAACACTGAAGCTTTCTTT,CASSGISNTEAFF
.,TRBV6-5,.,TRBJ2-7,TGTGCCAGCGGCCAAAACTACGAGCAGTACTTC,CASGQNYEQYF
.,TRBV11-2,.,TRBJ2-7,TGTGCCAGCAGCCCAAATAAAGGAAGGGGCGAGCAGTACTTC,CASSPNKGRGEQYF
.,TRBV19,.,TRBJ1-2,TGTGCCAGTAGTATCCCCGCTATCGGTCGGGGCTACACCTTC,CASSIPAIGRGYTF
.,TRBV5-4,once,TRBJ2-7,TGTGCCAGCAGCTTGGGTGGGATCGAGCAGTACTTC,CASSLGGIEQYF
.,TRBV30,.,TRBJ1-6,TGTGCCTGGAGGACGGATTCACCCCTCCACTTT,CAWRTDSPLHF
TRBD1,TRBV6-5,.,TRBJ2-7,TGTGCCAGCCAACCGGGACAGGGGGCCCACGAGCAGTACTTC,CASQPGQGAHEQYF
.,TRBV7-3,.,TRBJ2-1,TGTGCCAGCAGCTTCGGGACTCCCTCCTACAATGAGCAGTTCTTC,CASSFGTPSYNEQFF
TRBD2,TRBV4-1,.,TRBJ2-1,TGCGCCAGCAGCCAAGGGTGGTTGAGGACAGGGACAACTAGCGGGAACTACAATGAGCAGTTCTTC,CASSQGWLRTGTTSGNYNEQFF
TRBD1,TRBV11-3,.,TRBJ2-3,TGTGCCAGCAGCCAAGGACAGGGGGCGGATACGCAGTATTTT,CASSQGQGADTQYF
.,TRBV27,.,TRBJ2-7,TGTGCCAGCAGTTTATCAGGGAGGAACGAGCAGTACTTC,CASSLSGRNEQYF
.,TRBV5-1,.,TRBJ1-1,TGCGCCAGCAGCCTGTCGGGGGGACCTGAAGCTTTCTTT,CASSLSGGPEAFF
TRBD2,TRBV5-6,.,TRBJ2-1,TGTGCCAGCAGCTTGGCCATTAGGCGGGAGGCGTTCAATGAGCAGTTCTTC,CASSLAIRREAFNEQFF
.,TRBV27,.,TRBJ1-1,TGTGCCAGCAGGGTGACAGGACAGAACACTGAAGCTTTCTTT,CASRVTGQNTEAFF
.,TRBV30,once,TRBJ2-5,TGTGCCTGGAGTGTACTACAGGAGACCCAGTACTTC,CAWSVLQETQYF
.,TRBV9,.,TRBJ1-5,TGTGCCAGCAGCGTAGGGAGCGAGAGGGGTCAGCCCCAGCATTTT,CASSVGSERGQPQHF
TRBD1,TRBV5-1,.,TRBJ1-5,TGCGCCAGCAGCTCAGGACAGGGTGGCAATCAGCCCCAGCATTTT,CASSSGQGGNQPQHF
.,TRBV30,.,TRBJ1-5,TGTGCCTGGAGTGTTAGGTCTAATAGCAATCAGCCCCAGCATTTT,CAWSVRSNSNQPQHF
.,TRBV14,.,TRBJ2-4,TGTGCCAGCAGCCCAAGCACAGGGAGAGGCAAAAACATTCAGTACTTC,CASSPSTGRGKNIQYF